The 16 T cell receptor beta chains listed next were all sequenced from one sample in a study of cytomegalovirus exposure and HLA in healthy donors. PCR amplification relied on 60 Vbeta primers (plus 13 Jbeta primers). Sequenced by immunoSEQ multiplex PCR; TCRdb stores in-frame clones only, minus some. The table lists 300,000 or so clones, 84% of them singletons. Sequenced input: PBMCs. These receptors all stem from a middle-aged woman in good health and CMV-seropositive.

V usage is TRBV19 and J usage is TRBJ2-2; 12 positions agree with TRBD2. The CDR3 covers 16 residues. The ends lost 8 bases at V and 5 bases at J; junction bases unmatched: 9. The V gene's germline CDR1 is LNHDA and CDR2 SQIVND (reference sequence). CDR3 in amino acids: CASCASGRAKTGELFF. The CDR3, as DNA: TGTGCCAGTTGCGCTAGCGGGAGGGCCAAGACCGGGGAGCTGTTTTTT.

This clone was seen just once. The CDR3 nucleotides read TGTGCCTGGAGGCGGGACGCCAAACTGTTTTTT. Residues: CAWRRDAKLFF. The rearrangement links TRBV30 to TRBJ1-4; a weak D match, TRBD1 (5 bases). CDR1 and CDR2 (germline): GTSNPN, SVGIG (reference sequence). V lost 3 bases and J lost 11, with 10 bases in between. This CDR3 has 11 residues.

V usage is TRBV7-3 and J usage is TRBJ2-1, with D perhaps matching TRBD2 (5 bases). CDR3 length: 12 residues. The germline V gene has CDR1 SGHTA and CDR2 FQGTGA. The ends were cut back, 3 bases at V and 9 bases at J, with 9 bases in the middle. This CDR3 reads CASSFPGTEQFF. CDR3 DNA sequence: TGTGCCAGCAGCTTTCCGGGAACTGAGCAGTTCTTC. Looking up the rest from reference TRBV7-3 and TRBJ2-1 gives the full variable domain: GAGVSQTPSNKVTEKGKYVELRCDPISGHTALYWYRQSLGQGPEFLIYFQGTGAADDSGLPNDRFFAVRPEGSVSTLKIQRTERGDSAVYLCASSFPGTEQFFGPGTRLTVL.

The J gene is TRBJ2-7, the V gene TRBV7-2; TRBD2 agrees at 7 bases. CDR1 is SGHTA, CDR2 FQGNSA, per germline. Trimming cost V 5 bases and J 4 bases; bases outside gene matches: 11. There are 15 residues in the CDR3. In DNA form, the CDR3 reads TGTGCCAGCAGCCCCACTAGCGAGCCTTATTACGAGCAGTACTTC. Its translation is CASSPTSEPYYEQYF.

The rearrangement joins TRBV7-8 to TRBJ2-1; possibly TRBD2 for D (7 bases). V gave up 6 bases and J gave up 2 bases, with 26 bases separating them. The V gene's germline CDR1 is SGHVS and CDR2 FQNEAQ. The CDR3 sequence is 19 residues long. CDR3 nucleotides: TGTGCCAGCAGATCGGGCATAATAAGGGGGGAGGGTCCCTACAATGAGCAGTTCTTC. Its translation is CASRSGIIRGEGPYNEQFF.

The chain couples TRBV7-3 to TRBJ2-7, with TRBD2 identical over 12 bases. The CDR3 contains 16 residues. Germline loops: CDR1 SGHTA, CDR2 FQGTGA. J was trimmed by 3 bases and V by 3 bases; bases with no gene match: 6. The CDR3 nucleotides read TGTGCCAGCAGCTTCCGGACTAGCGGGGACAACTACGAGCAGTACTTC. Translation gives CASSFRTSGDNYEQYF.

Comments on this clone: Additional DNA sequences in this sample encode the identical CDR3. The chain employs TRBV9 and TRBJ2-1; 7 bases align to TRBD2. J gave up 3 bases and V 0 bases, and 3 bases lay outside the gene matches. This CDR3 comprises 15 residues. In germline, CDR1 is SGDLS, CDR2 YYNGEE. The CDR3 loop is CASSVVAGDYNEQFF. The CDR3 DNA sequence: TGTGCCAGCAGCGTAGTAGCGGGCGACTACAATGAGCAGTTCTTC.

This rearrangement joins TRBV5-4 to TRBJ1-2; unclear D gene. The CDR3 totals 16 residues. The ends were cut back, 1 base at V and 5 bases at J, with 18 bases in the middle. Germline V gene lookup returns CDR1 SGHNT and CDR2 YYREEE (reference sequence). DNA of the CDR3: TGTGCCAGCAGCTTGAATGGGCCGGGGTTTAAGTATGGCTACACCTTC. Protein product: CASSLNGPGFKYGYTF.

The chain combines TRBV6-4 with TRBJ2-1; the D gene is possibly TRBD1 (5 bases). The CDR3 runs 15 residues. V gave up 0 bases and J gave up 9 bases, with 15 bases separating them. Germline CDR1 reads MRHNA; CDR2 reads SNTAGT. CDR3: CASSDSQELGSEQFF. For the CDR3, the DNA is TGTGCCAGCAGTGACTCACAGGAGTTGGGCAGTGAGCAGTTCTTC.

The V call is TRBV4-3, the J call TRBJ2-1, with 7 bases fitting TRBD2. This CDR3 is built from 18 residues. V lost 1 base and J lost 4; bases outside the gene matches: 13. Germline V gives CDR1 LGHNA, CDR2 YSLEER. CDR3 sequence (DNA): TGCGCCAGCAGCCAAGGGAGCGGGACCGACCTCCATTACAATGAGCAGTTCTTC. This encodes CASSQGSGTDLHYNEQFF.

V is TRBV7-3 and J is TRBJ2-3; the match to TRBD2 covers 15 bases. The V segment lost 3 bases and the J segment 4 bases; nucleotides outside the gene matches: 8. CDR1 and CDR2 (germline): SGHTA, FQGTGA. The CDR3 runs 18 residues. The CDR3 is CASSFPRTSGGDSDTQYF. The CDR3 DNA follows: TGTGCCAGCAGCTTCCCCCGGACTAGCGGGGGGGACTCAGATACGCAGTATTTT. The full variable domain, rest sourced from reference TRBV7-3 and TRBJ2-3, is GAGVSQTPSNKVTEKGKYVELRCDPISGHTALYWYRQSLGQGPEFLIYFQGTGAADDSGLPNDRFFAVRPEGSVSTLKIQRTERGDSAVYLCASSFPRTSGGDSDTQYFGPGTRLTVL.

V gene TRBV6-6 combines with J gene TRBJ1-4; D not resolved. Per the germline V gene, CDR1 is MNHNY and CDR2 is SVGAGI (reference sequence). V dropped 6 bases and J dropped 0 bases, with 8 bases sitting between them. This CDR3 contains 14 residues. As DNA, the CDR3 is TGTGCCAGCAGCCGGTTAGCAACTAATGAAAAACTGTTTTTT. Translation: CASSRLATNEKLFF.

The chain carries TRBV2 and TRBJ1-2; D is ambiguous. The germline CDR1 and CDR2 sequences are SNHLY and FYNNEI. The CDR3 sequence is 14 residues long. Trimming cost V 6 bases and J 2 bases, with 13 bases left between them. For the CDR3, the DNA is TGTGCCAGCAGCGCGGGCAGAAGCAACTATGGCTACACCTTC. It translates to CASSAGRSNYGYTF.

This chain uses TRBV13 with TRBJ2-1; tentative D call: TRBD2 (7 bases). Trimming took off 6 bases at V and 6 bases at J, with 21 bases between the two ends. Germline V gene sequence: CDR1 PRHDT, CDR2 FYEKMQ (reference sequence). The CDR3 is 16 amino acids. The CDR3 nucleotides read TGTGCCAGCAGTTCCGATTTTAGGGAGGGGGGCAATGAGCAGTTCTTC. It yields the protein CASSSDFREGGNEQFF. The whole variable domain, remainder taken from reference TRBV13 and TRBJ2-1, is AAGVIQSPRHLIKEKRETATLKCYPIPRHDTVYWYQQGPGQDPQFLISFYEKMQSDKGSIPDRFSAQQFSDYHSELNMSSLELGDSALYFCASSSDFREGGNEQFFGPGTRLTVL.

The chain employs TRBV7-9 and TRBJ1-2; D unclear. The germline V gene encodes CDR1 SEHNR and CDR2 FQNEAQ (reference sequence). The CDR3 extends over 13 amino acids. With 4 bases removed from V and 7 bases from J, the gap between germline ends came to 13 bases. The CDR3 region is CASSSKGGSGYTF. CDR3 DNA sequence: TGTGCCAGCAGCTCGAAGGGAGGATCTGGCTACACCTTC.

The chain's CDR3 is CASSVRAGVTDTQYF. The CDR3 bases are TGTGCCAGCAGCGTAAGAGCGGGAGTCACAGATACGCAGTATTTT. This sequence joins TRBV9 and TRBJ2-3; 8 positions agree with TRBD2. The CDR3 totals 15 residues. Per germline, CDR1 SGDLS and CDR2 YYNGEE. Losses at the gene ends were 1 base for V and 2 bases for J; bases not matched to a gene: 3.